What follows are 22 T cell receptor beta chains derived from one specimen sequenced in a study of cytomegalovirus exposure and HLA in healthy donors. It was with 60 Vbeta and 13 Jbeta primers that the PCR ran. The repertoire was sequenced with immunoSEQ multiplex PCR; TCRdb's copy has only in-frame clones and lacks some. This repertoire shows some 110,000 clones, around four fifths found once; its top ten account for 8.5% to 10%. What was sequenced was PBMCs. The receptors shown here come from a woman between 40 and 55 years old in good health and CMV-seropositive.

The V gene is TRBV4-1, the J gene TRBJ2-5, with a weak D call TRBD1 (5 bases). CDR3 length equals 14 residues. Germline CDR1 MGHRA, CDR2 YSYEKL. V lost 5 bases and J lost 2, with 12 bases in between. The CDR3 DNA follows: TGCGCCAGCAGCAAAGCGACAGCACAAGAGACCCAGTACTTC. It is translated as CASSKATAQETQYF.

This sequence joins TRBV4-1 and TRBJ2-3; 7 bases fit TRBD2. Trimming at V came to 0 bases and at J to 6 bases, leaving 9 bases not matched to a gene. This CDR3 is built from 16 residues. Germline CDR1 is MGHRA and CDR2 is YSYEKL. CDR3 protein: CASSQEERGFPDTQYF. The CDR3 DNA is TGCGCCAGCAGCCAAGAAGAGCGGGGCTTCCCGGATACGCAGTATTTT.

The CDR3 DNA is TGCAGCGTTGAAGATCGGGGGACAGGGATTTACGAGCAGTACTTC. The encoded protein is CSVEDRGTGIYEQYF. This chain connects TRBV29-1 to TRBJ2-7, with 9 bases aligning to TRBD1. The V segment lost 0 bases and the J segment 4 bases; nucleotides outside the gene matches: 7. This CDR3 is 15 amino acids long. Germline values: CDR1 SQVTM, CDR2 ANQGSEA.

This chain joins TRBV7-9 and TRBJ2-3; the match to TRBD2 covers 12 bases. With V trimmed by 3 bases and J by 5 bases, 6 bases remained unmatched. Germline V gene sequence: CDR1 SEHNR, CDR2 FQNEAQ (reference sequence). The CDR3 spans 16 residues. The CDR3 coding sequence is TGTGCCAGCAGCTTCCTAGCGGGGGGGCGGGGAGATACGCAGTATTTT. Amino acid sequence: CASSFLAGGRGDTQYF.

In the case of this clone: Other nucleotide sequences in the sample specify the same CDR3. The J gene is TRBJ2-7, the V gene TRBV7-9; possible D gene TRBD2, 5 bases. Germline V gene sequence: CDR1 SEHNR, CDR2 FQNEAQ (reference sequence). This CDR3 is built from 12 residues. V gave up 11 bases and J gave up 2 bases, with 13 bases separating them. CDR3 in amino acids: CAAAEGAYEQYF. CDR3 coding DNA: TGTGCCGCAGCAGAGGGCGCCTACGAGCAGTACTTC.

This chain joins TRBV2 and TRBJ2-7; 12 bases match TRBD1. Germline V gene data show CDR1 as SNHLY and CDR2 as FYNNEI. The trim removed 2 bases at V and 4 bases at J, leaving 9 bases unmatched. This CDR3 is 17 amino acids long. The chain's CDR3 is CASSELPPGQGAYEQYF. CDR3 sequence (DNA): TGTGCCAGCAGTGAACTCCCCCCGGGACAGGGGGCTTACGAGCAGTACTTC.

V is TRBV2 and J is TRBJ2-2, with D perhaps TRBD1 (6 bases). The CDR3 covers 17 residues. Germline CDR1 and CDR2: SNHLY and FYNNEI. V lost 3 bases and J 1 base, leaving 15 bases between the germline ends. The CDR3 sequence: CASSDPWDTQNTGELFF. CDR3 sequence (DNA): TGTGCCAGCAGTGATCCGTGGGACACTCAGAACACCGGGGAGCTGTTTTTT.

V and J are TRBV5-4 and TRBJ2-1; the D gene is possibly TRBD1 (5 bases). The CDR3 is 12 residues long. The germline gives CDR1 SGHNT, CDR2 YYREEE (reference sequence). CDR3 sequence (DNA): TGTGCGACCCAACAGGTGAACAATGAGCAGTTCTTC. Amino acid sequence: CATQQVNNEQFF.

The V and J genes are TRBV11-3 and TRBJ2-4, with TRBD1 matching over 9 bases. Trimming at V came to 3 bases and at J to 4 bases, leaving 7 bases not matched to a gene. CDR3 length equals 16 residues. CDR1 SGHNT and CDR2 YENEEA come from the germline V gene. DNA of the CDR3: TGTGCCAGCAGCTTCCGGACAGGGGATCTAAAAAACATTCAGTACTTC. This codes for CASSFRTGDLKNIQYF.

This chain links TRBV5-1 with TRBJ2-7, with D perhaps matching TRBD1 (5 bases). The CDR3 sequence is 15 residues long. Looked up from germline, CDR1 is SGHRS and CDR2 is YFSETQ. Trimming removed 4 bases from V and 1 base from J, with 15 bases in between. This CDR3 is CASSPSWSGSYEQYF. DNA for the CDR3: TGCGCCAGCAGCCCATCCTGGTCAGGGTCCTACGAGCAGTACTTC.

This clone was recorded a few times. The chain links TRBV7-9 to TRBJ2-1; 8 bases line up with TRBD2. The CDR3 sequence is 14 residues long. The J segment lost 2 bases and the V segment lost 5 bases, leaving 2 bases of the junction unmatched. CDR1 is SEHNR and CDR2 is FQNEAQ in the germline V gene (reference sequence). Here the CDR3 DNA reads TGTGCCAGCAGCCCGACTAGCGCCTACAATGAGCAGTTCTTC. Translated, it gives CASSPTSAYNEQFF.

The chain combines TRBV28 with TRBJ1-2; D ambiguous. This CDR3 is 14 amino acids long. V dropped 2 bases and J dropped 0 bases, with 7 bases sitting between them. Germline V gene sequence: CDR1 MDHEN, CDR2 SYDVKM. The CDR3 sequence: CASSLGVANYGYTF. In nucleotides, the CDR3 is TGTGCCAGCAGTTTAGGAGTCGCTAACTATGGCTACACCTTC.

The chain joins TRBV15 to TRBJ1-2, with 9 positions matching TRBD1. Germline loops: CDR1 LNHNV, CDR2 YYDKDF (reference sequence). With V trimmed by 3 bases and J by 5 bases, 7 bases remained unmatched. The CDR3 totals 15 residues. DNA of the CDR3: TGTGCCACCAGCAGGGACAGGGGTTCTTGGTATGGCTACACCTTC. Protein: CATSRDRGSWYGYTF.

This chain links TRBV27 with TRBJ1-3; TRBD1 matches 10 bases. V gave up 6 bases and J gave up 2 bases; unmatched junction bases: 7. There are 16 residues in the CDR3. CDR1 is MNHEY, CDR2 SMNVEV, per germline (reference sequence). CDR3: CASSQNDRGPGNTIYF. CDR3 sequence (DNA): TGTGCCAGCAGCCAGAACGACAGGGGGCCTGGAAACACCATATATTTT.

The chain carries TRBV7-9 and TRBJ1-1; no clear D. The CDR3 consists of 14 residues. Trimming shortened V by 1 base and J by 3 bases, and 9 bases separated the two germline ends. Germline assignment: CDR1 SEHNR and CDR2 FQNEAQ (reference sequence). This CDR3 reads CASSLVRGYTEAFF. CDR3 nucleotide sequence: TGTGCCAGCAGCTTAGTTCGGGGTTACACTGAAGCTTTCTTT.

The CDR3 loop is CASSSGGARLIGELFF. The CDR3 region has the DNA TGTGCCAGCAGCTCCGGGGGGGCGCGTCTAATCGGGGAGCTGTTTTTT. This chain joins TRBV5-6 and TRBJ2-2; 8 nucleotides line up with TRBD2. This CDR3 has 16 residues. The V gene end was trimmed by 3 bases and the J gene end by 7 bases; junction bases not matched to a gene: 11. Germline CDR1 and CDR2: SGHDT and YYEEEE.

This clone has a handful of counts. The gene calls are TRBV28 and TRBJ1-4; D might be TRBD1 (6 bases). V lost 5 bases and J 8 bases, leaving 12 bases between the germline ends. The germline V gene encodes CDR1 MDHEN and CDR2 SYDVKM. The CDR3 is made up of 13 amino acids. The CDR3 bases are TGTGCCAGCAGTGAGGGGGTTAGGGAAAAACTGTTTTTT. This sequence encodes CASSEGVREKLFF.

This rearrangement joins TRBV7-9 to TRBJ2-5; 7 bases fit TRBD1. Gene TRBJ2-7 matches the end of the DNA better, so the J call may be wrong. From germline, CDR1 is SEHNR and CDR2 FQNEAQ (reference sequence). This CDR3 has 14 residues. CDR3 amino acids: CASSRRDSYYEQYF. Here the CDR3 DNA reads TGTGCCAGCAGCCGACGGGACAGCTACTACGAGCAGTACTTC.

This clone has a single count. This chain uses TRBV7-6 with TRBJ2-7; D remains unclear. CDR1 and CDR2 (germline): SGHVS, FNYEAQ. Between the trimmed V and J ends, which lost 1 base and 2 bases, there was a span of 9 bases. This CDR3 is built from 14 residues. DNA of the CDR3: TGTGCCAGCAGCTTAGAGGCTGAGGCCTACGAGCAGTACTTC. As protein: CASSLEAEAYEQYF.

The genes are TRBV15 and TRBJ2-7, with 10 bases matching TRBD1. J was trimmed by 4 bases and V by 0 bases; bases with no gene match: 3. The CDR3 extends over 15 amino acids. CDR1 and CDR2 from the germline V gene are LNHNV and YYDKDF (reference sequence). The CDR3 nucleotides are TGTGCCACCAGCAGAGACCGGGGACAGGGGTACGAGCAGTACTTC. This sequence encodes CATSRDRGQGYEQYF.

The rearrangement uses TRBV7-9 and TRBJ1-4, with 8 nucleotides matching TRBD1. Germline trimming cut 5 bases from V and 10 bases from J; bases unmatched to any gene: 9. This CDR3 is 14 amino acids long. The germline V gene has CDR1 SEHNR and CDR2 FQNEAQ (reference sequence). This CDR3 reads CASSPGQGPLKLFF. The CDR3 DNA follows: TGTGCCAGCAGCCCCGGACAGGGCCCTTTAAAACTGTTTTTT.

This clone appeared a few times. The rearrangement joins TRBV18 to TRBJ1-5; D remains unclear. V was shortened by 6 bases and J by 6 bases, with 9 bases between the two germline ends. Germline lookup yields CDR1 KGHSH and CDR2 LQKENI. This CDR3 contains 12 residues. The CDR3 reads CASSQYFQPQHF. CDR3 DNA: TGTGCCAGCTCCCAGTATTTTCAGCCCCAGCATTTT.